This T cell receptor beta chain is drawn from a study of shared clonotypes between healthy human individuals. Points from the study as a whole: Among the subsets, naive ones generally showed larger estimated richness than memory ones. How much donors shared clonotypes was expected to be affected by sequencing depth. Generation probabilities of non-shared clonotypes were lower (relative to those shared by all four donors).

Generated by immunoSEQ multiplex PCR, the TCRdb table keeps only in-frame clones and is missing some. Here the sample spans roughly 2.2 million clones, more than 80% being singletons. Of note for this clone: Its cognate antigen is unknown.

The CDR3 consists of 15 residues. Germline V gene lookup returns CDR1 SGHTA and CDR2 FQGTGA. Losses at the gene ends were 5 bases for V and 8 bases for J; bases not matched to a gene: 5. Naive CD45RA+ and memory CD45RA-negative subsets were split from CD4+ cells. The V and J genes are TRBV7-3 and TRBJ2-1; 14 bases agree with TRBD2. The sequenced material came from naive CD4+ T cells from PBMCs. Subset: CD45RA+ positively selected. The source is a man aged 18-30 years in good health. Some clones in this sample may be carry-over from other donors' samples. The CDR3 nucleotides are TGTGCCAGCAGCCTGACTAGCGGGAGGGGTGATGAGCAGTTCTTC. As protein: CASSLTSGRGDEQFF.